This record covers a single TCR beta chain. This clonotype was seen just once. This clone's antigen is unknown. There are no base qualities to consult, and no much larger clone falls within one base. A lone read offers only weak evidence. Unmatched junction bases come to 8, with V trimmed by 2 bases and J by 6 bases. The CDR3 runs 15 amino acids, cysteine and phenylalanine included. Only CDR3 DNA is held: 45 bases, read in frame from base 1. CDR1 and CDR2 were assigned from the germline V gene as SGHRS and YFSETQ. This sample was taken from a study of blood T cells in healthy people across ages (dated by TCRdb to between 2014 and 2016). With respect to the entire study: In model experiments, template switching captured roughly one uniquely barcoded TCR beta cDNA molecule for every two T cells. The study analyzed two additional independent replicas of 1 million unique cDNA reads from the same blood draw for two donors, one aged 18 to 30 and one aged 80 or older. Age-related changes in TCR beta repertoire diversity were measured in the study by deep sequencing normalized with unique cDNA molecular identifiers. Four age groups were formed from the donors: young (average approximately 17 years), middle-aged (around 41), aged (about 68) and long-lived (approximately 80). Donors of different ages were randomly distributed across sequencing lanes to avoid experimental bias.

To prepare the library, 5' RACE was applied. The sample was run on an Illumina HiSeq 2500. A second PCR of about 7 to 12 cycles was run with a J-beta primer mix and a sample-barcoded 5' primer. Each TCR beta cDNA molecule received a unique molecular identifier from a template-switch 5' adaptor carrying 12 random nucleotides. At least 3 million CDR3-containing paired-end reads were obtained from each sample. The Mint cDNA synthesis kit, primed by a TRBC-specific oligonucleotide, was used to synthesize first-strand cDNA from all RNA. All cDNA was treated with uracil-DNA glycosylase and then went through a first 18-cycle PCR with the universal primers M1SS and BC2_uni_R. Regarding the original processing steps: Normalization of each sample was performed by random selection of 1 million high-quality reads, each carrying a distinct molecular identifier. Reads with shared molecular identifiers were discarded instead of being binned into consensus sequences. MiTCR, with a Q25 quality threshold and the strictest error-elimination algorithm, was used for CDR3 identification, clonotype clustering and error correction. A nonparametric unseen species model using Euler transformation provided a lower-bound estimate of total TCR beta diversity. Starting from the raw public reads, TCRdb applied fastp trimming at Q25, assembled clones with MiXCR and retained in-frame beta chains. CDR3 protein sequences are deduplicated, and each keeps its most common genes and DNA. TCRdb's processing, not the study's, gives the V and J calls here. For this sample there are over 700,000 distinct CDR3 sequences; 50% to 65% appear just once. The ten most abundant clones make up approximately 40% of the sample.

Donors were approximately 42 systemically healthy Caucasian individuals from Russia aged about 6 to 100 years. Each donor gave 9.5 to 10 milliliters of peripheral blood, drawn into EDTA-treated Vacutainer tubes. PBMCs were isolated by Ficoll-Paque density-gradient centrifugation, with at least 6.5 million obtained per sample. Trizol reagent was used to extract total RNA from the PBMCs, yielding at least 6 micrograms per sample. For every donor, flow cytometry on a PBMC aliquot measured the percentage of naive CD45RAhigh/CD27high T cells. Overall results and qualifications from the work: Compared with the aged group, more naive CD4+ T cells, fewer expanded clones and increased TCR diversity were shown by the long-lived group, suggesting age selection. Observed TCR beta diversity per million T cells fell roughly linearly with age, and a significant reduction was already apparent by age approximately 41. Estimates of total diversity from one million sequenced T cells were regarded as lower bounds and underestimates. There was a strong correlation between observed TCR beta diversity and the percentage of naive T cells measured by flow cytometry. Donor CMV infection status was unknown, potentially confounding age-related changes in expanded clonotypes. Bulk unsorted PBMC profiling prevented conclusive comparison of naive and antigen-experienced compartments.

The chain is assembled from TRBV5-1 and TRBJ2-1; 7 bases in the junction line up with TRBD1. The TCR originated in an elderly man in good health. The specimen was blood. The DNA reads TGCGCCAGCAGCTTCCCCAGGGGGACCTGCAATGAGCAGTTCTTC. Its protein reads: CASSFPRGTCNEQFF.